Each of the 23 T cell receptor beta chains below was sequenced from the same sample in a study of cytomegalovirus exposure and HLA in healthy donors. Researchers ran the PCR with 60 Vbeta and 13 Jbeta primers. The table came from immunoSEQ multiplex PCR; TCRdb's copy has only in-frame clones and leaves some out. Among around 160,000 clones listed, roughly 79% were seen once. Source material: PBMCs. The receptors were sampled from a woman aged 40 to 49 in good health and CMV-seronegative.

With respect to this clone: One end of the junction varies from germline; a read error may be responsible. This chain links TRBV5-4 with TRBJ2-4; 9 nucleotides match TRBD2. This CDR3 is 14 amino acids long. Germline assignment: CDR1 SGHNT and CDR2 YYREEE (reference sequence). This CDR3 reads CASSSSGKPHPRHF. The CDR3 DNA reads TGTGCCAGCAGCTCTAGCGGGAAGCCCCACCCAAGACACTTC.

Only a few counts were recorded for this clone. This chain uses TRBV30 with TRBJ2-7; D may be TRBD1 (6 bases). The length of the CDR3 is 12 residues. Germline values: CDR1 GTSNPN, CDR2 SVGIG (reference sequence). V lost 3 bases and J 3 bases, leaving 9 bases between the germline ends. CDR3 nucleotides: TGTGCCTGGAGCGACAGGAACTACGAGCAGTACTTC. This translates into CAWSDRNYEQYF.

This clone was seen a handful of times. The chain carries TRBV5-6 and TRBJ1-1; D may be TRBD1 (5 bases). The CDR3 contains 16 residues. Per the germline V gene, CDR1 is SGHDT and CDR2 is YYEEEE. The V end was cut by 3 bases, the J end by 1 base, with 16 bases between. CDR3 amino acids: CASSSRAWTSNTEAFF. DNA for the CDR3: TGTGCCAGCAGCTCCAGGGCCTGGACCTCGAACACTGAAGCTTTCTTT.

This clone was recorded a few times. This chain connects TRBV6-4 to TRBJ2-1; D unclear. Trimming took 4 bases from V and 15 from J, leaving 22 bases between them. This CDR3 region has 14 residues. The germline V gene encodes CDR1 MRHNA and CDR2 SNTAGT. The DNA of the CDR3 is TGTGCCAGCAGTGGTTCTAGGCCAGCAAGGTTGATGTTCTTC. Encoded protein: CASSGSRPARLMFF.

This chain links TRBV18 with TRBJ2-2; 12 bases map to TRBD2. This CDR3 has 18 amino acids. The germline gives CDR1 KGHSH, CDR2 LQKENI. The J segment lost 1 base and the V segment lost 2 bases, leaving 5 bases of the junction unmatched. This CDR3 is CASSPSTSGRGNTGELFF. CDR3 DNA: TGTGCCAGCTCACCATCGACTAGCGGGAGAGGGAACACCGGGGAGCTGTTTTTT.

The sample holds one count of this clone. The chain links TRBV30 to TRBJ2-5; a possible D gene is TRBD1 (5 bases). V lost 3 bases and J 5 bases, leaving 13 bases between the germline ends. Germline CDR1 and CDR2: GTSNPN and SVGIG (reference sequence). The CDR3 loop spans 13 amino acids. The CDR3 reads CAWSHQGAETQYF. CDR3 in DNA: TGTGCCTGGAGCCATCAGGGCGCGGAGACCCAGTACTTC.

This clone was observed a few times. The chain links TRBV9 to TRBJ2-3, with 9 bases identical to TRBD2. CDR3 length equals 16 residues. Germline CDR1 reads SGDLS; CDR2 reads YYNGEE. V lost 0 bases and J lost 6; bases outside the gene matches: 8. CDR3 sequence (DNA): TGTGCCAGCAGCGTAGTCTATGCGGGAGGGGTGGATACGCAGTATTTT. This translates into CASSVVYAGGVDTQYF. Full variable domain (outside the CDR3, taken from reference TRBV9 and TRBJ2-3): DSGVTQTPKHLITATGQRVTLRCSPRSGDLSVYWYQQSLDQGLQFLIQYYNGEERAKGNILERFSAQQFPDLHSELNLSSLELGDSALYFCASSVVYAGGVDTQYFGPGTRLTVL.

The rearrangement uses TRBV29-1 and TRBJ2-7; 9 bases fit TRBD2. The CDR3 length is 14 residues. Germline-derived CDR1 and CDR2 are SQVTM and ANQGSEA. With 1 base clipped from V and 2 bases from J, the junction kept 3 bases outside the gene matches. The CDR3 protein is CSVEGTSETYEQYF. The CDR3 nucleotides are TGCAGCGTTGAAGGGACTAGCGAGACCTACGAGCAGTACTTC.

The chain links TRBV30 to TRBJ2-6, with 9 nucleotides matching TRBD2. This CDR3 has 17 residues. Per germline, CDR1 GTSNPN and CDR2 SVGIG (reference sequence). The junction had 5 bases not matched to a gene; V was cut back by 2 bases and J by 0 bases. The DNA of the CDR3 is TGTGCCTGGAGTCGTGGGACTAGCTCCTCTGGGGCCAACGTCCTGACTTTC. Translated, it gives CAWSRGTSSSGANVLTF.

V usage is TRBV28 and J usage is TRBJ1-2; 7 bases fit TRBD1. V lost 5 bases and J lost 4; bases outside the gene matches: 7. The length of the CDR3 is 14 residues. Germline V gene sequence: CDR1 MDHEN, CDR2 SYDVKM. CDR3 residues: CASSPGQLTYGYTF. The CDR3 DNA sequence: TGTGCCAGCAGTCCGGGACAGCTTACCTATGGCTACACCTTC.

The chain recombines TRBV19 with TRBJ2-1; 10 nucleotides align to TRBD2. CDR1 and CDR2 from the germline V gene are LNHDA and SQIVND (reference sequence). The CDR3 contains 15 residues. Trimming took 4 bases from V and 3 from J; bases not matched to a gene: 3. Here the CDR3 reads CASSTGLADYNEQFF. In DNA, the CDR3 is TGTGCCAGTAGTACAGGACTAGCGGACTACAATGAGCAGTTCTTC.

The CDR3 reads CASRPGTANTEAFF. CDR3 bases: TGTGCCAGCAGACCAGGGACAGCGAACACTGAAGCTTTCTTT. The chain employs TRBV6-5 and TRBJ1-1; 7 bases align to TRBD1. Germline V gene lookup returns CDR1 MNHEY and CDR2 SVGAGI. The trim removed 6 bases at V and 1 base at J, leaving 5 bases unmatched. The CDR3 is made up of 14 amino acids.

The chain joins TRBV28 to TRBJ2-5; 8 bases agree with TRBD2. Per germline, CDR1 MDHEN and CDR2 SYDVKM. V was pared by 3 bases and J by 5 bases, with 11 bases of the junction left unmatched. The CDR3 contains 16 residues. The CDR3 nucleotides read TGTGCCAGCAGTTTGACAAGCGGGAGAATCTCCGAGACCCAGTACTTC. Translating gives CASSLTSGRISETQYF.

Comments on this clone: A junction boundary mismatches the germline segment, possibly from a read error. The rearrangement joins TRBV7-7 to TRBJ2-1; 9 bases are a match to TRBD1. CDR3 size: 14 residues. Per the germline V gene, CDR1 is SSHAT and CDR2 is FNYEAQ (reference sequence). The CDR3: CASSLGRDREEQFF. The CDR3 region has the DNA TGTGCTAGCAGCTTAGGTCGGGACAGGGAAGAACAGTTCTTC.

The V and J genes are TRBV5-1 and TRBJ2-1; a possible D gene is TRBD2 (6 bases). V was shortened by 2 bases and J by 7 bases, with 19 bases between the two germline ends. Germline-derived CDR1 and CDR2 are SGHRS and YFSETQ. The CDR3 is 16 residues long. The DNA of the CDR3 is TGCGCCAGCAGCTTCGGAGGGGCTAGCGACTGGAATGAGCAGTTCTTC. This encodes CASSFGGASDWNEQFF.

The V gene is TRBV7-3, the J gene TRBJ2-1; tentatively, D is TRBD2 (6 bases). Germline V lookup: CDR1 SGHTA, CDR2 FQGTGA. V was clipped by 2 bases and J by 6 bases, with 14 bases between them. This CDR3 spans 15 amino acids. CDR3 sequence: CASSLWEAKPNEQFF. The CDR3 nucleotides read TGTGCCAGCAGCTTATGGGAGGCGAAACCCAATGAGCAGTTCTTC.

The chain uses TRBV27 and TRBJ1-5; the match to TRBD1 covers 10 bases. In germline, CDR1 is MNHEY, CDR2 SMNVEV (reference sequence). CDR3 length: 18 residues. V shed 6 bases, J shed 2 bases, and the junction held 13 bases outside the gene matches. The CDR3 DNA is TGTGCCAGCAGCGGGGGACAGGGGATAAGTAGAGGCAATCAGCCCCAGCATTTT. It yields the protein CASSGGQGISRGNQPQHF.

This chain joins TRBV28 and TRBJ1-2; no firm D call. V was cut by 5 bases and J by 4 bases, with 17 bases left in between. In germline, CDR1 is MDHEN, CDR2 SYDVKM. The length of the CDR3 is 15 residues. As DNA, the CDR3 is TGTGCCAGCAGTCCCCAGACAAATCTCGCCTATGGCTACACCTTC. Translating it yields CASSPQTNLAYGYTF.

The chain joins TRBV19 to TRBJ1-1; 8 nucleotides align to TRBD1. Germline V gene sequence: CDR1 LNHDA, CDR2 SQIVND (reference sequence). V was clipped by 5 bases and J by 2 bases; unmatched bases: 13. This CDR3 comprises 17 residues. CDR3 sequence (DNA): TGTGCCAGTAGTCCCGGACAGGGATGGTATTCTAACACTGAAGCTTTCTTT. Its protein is CASSPGQGWYSNTEAFF.

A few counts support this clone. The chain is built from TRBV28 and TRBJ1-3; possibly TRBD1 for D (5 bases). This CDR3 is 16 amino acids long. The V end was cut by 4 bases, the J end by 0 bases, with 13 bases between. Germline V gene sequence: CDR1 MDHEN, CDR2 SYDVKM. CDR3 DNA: TGTGCCAGCAGTTCCCCTGCAGGGAACTCTGGAAACACCATATATTTT. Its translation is CASSSPAGNSGNTIYF.

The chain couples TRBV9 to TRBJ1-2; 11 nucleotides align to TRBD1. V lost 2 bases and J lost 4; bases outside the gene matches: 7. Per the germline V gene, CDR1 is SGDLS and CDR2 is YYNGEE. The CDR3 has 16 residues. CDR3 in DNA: TGTGCCAGCAGCGTGTCACCGGGACAGGGGGTCTATGGCTACACCTTC. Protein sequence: CASSVSPGQGVYGYTF.

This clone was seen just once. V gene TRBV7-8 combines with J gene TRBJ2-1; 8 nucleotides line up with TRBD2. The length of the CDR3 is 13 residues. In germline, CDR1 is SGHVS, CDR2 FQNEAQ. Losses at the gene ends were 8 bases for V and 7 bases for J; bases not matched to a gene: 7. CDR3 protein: CASLAGGKNEQFF. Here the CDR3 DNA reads TGTGCCAGCCTGGCGGGAGGCAAAAATGAGCAGTTCTTC.

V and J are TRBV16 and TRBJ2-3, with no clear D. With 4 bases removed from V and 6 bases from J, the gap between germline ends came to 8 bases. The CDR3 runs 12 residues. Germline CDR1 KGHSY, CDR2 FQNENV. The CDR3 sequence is CASSPMADTQYF. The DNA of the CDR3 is TGTGCCAGCAGCCCGATGGCTGATACGCAGTATTTT.